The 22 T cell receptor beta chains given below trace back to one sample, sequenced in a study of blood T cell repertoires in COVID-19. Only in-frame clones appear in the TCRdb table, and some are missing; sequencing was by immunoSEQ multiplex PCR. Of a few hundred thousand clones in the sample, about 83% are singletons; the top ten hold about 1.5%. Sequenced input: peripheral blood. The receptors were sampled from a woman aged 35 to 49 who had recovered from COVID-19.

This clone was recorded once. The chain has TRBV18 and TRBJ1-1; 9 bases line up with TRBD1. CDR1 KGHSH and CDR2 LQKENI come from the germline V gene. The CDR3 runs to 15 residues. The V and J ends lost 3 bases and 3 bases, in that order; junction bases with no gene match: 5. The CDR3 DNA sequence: TGTGCCAGCTCACCCGCGACAGGGGGTGACACTGAAGCTTTCTTT. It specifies CASSPATGGDTEAFF.

The CDR3: CASSMGFTTDTQYF. The CDR3 bases are TGTGCCAGTAGTATGGGCTTCACCACAGATACGCAGTATTTT. The chain uses TRBV19 and TRBJ2-3, with D uncertain. The CDR3 is 14 residues long. The germline gives CDR1 LNHDA, CDR2 SQIVND (reference sequence). The V and J ends lost 3 bases and 2 bases respectively, with 9 bases between them.

The chain's CDR3 is CASSQVHGTQYF. CDR3 DNA: TGTGCCAGCAGCCAAGTACATGGGACCCAGTACTTC. The J gene is TRBJ2-5, the V gene TRBV14, with D unclear. V shed 1 base and J shed 7 bases, with 7 bases lying between them. The CDR3 runs 12 residues. Germline values: CDR1 SGHDN, CDR2 FVKESK.

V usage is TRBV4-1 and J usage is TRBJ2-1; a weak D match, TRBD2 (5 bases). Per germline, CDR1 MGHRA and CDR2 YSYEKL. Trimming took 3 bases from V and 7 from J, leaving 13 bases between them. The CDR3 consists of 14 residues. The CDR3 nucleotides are TGCGCCAGCAGCCAGGACGTAGCGAGGAATGAGCAGTTCTTC. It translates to CASSQDVARNEQFF.

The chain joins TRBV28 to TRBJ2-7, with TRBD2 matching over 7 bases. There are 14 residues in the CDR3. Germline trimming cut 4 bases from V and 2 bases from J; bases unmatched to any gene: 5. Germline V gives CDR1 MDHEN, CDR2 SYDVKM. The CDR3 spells CASSWASGTYEQYF. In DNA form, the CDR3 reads TGTGCCAGCAGTTGGGCTAGCGGTACCTACGAGCAGTACTTC.

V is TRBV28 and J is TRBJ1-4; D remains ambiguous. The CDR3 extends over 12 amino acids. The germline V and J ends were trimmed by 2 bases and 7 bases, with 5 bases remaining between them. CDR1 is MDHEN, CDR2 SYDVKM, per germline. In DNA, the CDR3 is TGTGCCAGCAGTTTAACGGGTGAAAAACTGTTTTTT. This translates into CASSLTGEKLFF.

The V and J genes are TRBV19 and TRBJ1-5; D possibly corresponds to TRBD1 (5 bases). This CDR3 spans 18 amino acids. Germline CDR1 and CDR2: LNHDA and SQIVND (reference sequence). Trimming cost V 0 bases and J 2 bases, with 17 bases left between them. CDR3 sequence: CASSIDSYDSKGNQPQHF. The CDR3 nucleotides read TGTGCCAGTAGTATAGACTCCTATGACAGTAAGGGCAATCAGCCCCAGCATTTT.

CDR3 protein: CATSPARIYGYTF. CDR3 DNA sequence: TGTGCCACCTCGCCAGCCAGGATCTATGGCTACACCTTC. The chain carries TRBV14 and TRBJ1-2; no reliable D call. This CDR3 has 13 residues. In germline, CDR1 is SGHDN, CDR2 FVKESK. V lost 10 bases, J lost 4 bases, and 16 bases lay in between.

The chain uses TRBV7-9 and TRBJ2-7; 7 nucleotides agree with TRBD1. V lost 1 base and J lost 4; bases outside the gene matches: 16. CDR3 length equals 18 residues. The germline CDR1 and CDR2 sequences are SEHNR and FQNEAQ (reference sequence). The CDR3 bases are TGTGCCAGCAGCTTAGGAATGGTGGTGATGGACAGGTTTTACGAGCAGTACTTC. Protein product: CASSLGMVVMDRFYEQYF.

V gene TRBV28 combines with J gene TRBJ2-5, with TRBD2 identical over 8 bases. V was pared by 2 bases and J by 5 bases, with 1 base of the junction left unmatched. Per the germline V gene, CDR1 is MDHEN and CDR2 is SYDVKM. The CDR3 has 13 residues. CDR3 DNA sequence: TGTGCCAGCAGTTTAGGCGGGGGGGAGACCCAGTACTTC. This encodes CASSLGGGETQYF.

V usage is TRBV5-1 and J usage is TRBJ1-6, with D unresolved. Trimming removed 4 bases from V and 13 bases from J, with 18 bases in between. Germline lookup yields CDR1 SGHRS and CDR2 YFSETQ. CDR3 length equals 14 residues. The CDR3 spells CASSGGESEFPLHF. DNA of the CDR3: TGCGCCAGCAGCGGCGGGGAGTCGGAATTTCCCCTCCACTTT.

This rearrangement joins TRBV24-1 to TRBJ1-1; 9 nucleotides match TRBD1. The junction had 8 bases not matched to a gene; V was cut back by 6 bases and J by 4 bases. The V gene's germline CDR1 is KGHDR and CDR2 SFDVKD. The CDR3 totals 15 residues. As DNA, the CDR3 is TGTGCCACCAGTATACCCTGGACAGGGGTCACTGAAGCTTTCTTT. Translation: CATSIPWTGVTEAFF.

CDR3 loop: CASSLRLDRTNTEAFF. The CDR3 region has the DNA TGTGCCAGCAGCTTAAGGTTAGACAGGACGAACACTGAAGCTTTCTTT. The chain couples TRBV14 to TRBJ1-1, with D tentatively TRBD1 (6 bases). The germline CDR1 and CDR2 sequences are SGHDN and FVKESK. V gave up 5 bases and J gave up 1 base, with 17 bases separating them. The CDR3 is 16 amino acids.

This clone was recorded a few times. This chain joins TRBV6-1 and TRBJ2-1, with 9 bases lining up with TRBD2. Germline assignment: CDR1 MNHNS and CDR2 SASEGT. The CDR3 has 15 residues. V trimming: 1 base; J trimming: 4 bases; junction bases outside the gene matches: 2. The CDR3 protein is CASSEEAGGYNEQFF. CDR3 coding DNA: TGTGCCAGCAGTGAAGAAGCGGGGGGATACAATGAGCAGTTCTTC.

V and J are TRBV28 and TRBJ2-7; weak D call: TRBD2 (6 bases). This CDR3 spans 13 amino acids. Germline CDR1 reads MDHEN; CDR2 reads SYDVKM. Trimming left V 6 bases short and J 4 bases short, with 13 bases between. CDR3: CASRVGLTYEQYF. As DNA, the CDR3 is TGTGCCAGCAGGGTGGGACTGACTTACGAGCAGTACTTC.

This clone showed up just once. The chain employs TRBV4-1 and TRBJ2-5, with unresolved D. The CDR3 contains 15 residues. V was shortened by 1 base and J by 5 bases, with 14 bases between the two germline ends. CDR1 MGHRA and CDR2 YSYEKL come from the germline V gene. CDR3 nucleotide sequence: TGCGCCAGCAGCCAAGGCAACTCGGTCCGGGAGACCCAGTACTTC. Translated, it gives CASSQGNSVRETQYF.

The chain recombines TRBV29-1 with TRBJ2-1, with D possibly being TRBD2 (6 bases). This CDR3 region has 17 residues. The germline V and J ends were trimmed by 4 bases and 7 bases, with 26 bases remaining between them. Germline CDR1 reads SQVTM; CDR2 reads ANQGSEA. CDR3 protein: CSVVADSLWTFVNEQFF. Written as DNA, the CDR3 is TGCAGCGTTGTAGCGGACTCGCTGTGGACGTTTGTGAATGAGCAGTTCTTC.

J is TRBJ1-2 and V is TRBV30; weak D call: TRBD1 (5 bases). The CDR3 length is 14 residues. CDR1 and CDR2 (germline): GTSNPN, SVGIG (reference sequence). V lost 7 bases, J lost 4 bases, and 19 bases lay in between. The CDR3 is CASSLGGTGYGYTF. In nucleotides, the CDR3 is TGTGCCTCCTCTTTGGGGGGTACGGGCTATGGCTACACCTTC.

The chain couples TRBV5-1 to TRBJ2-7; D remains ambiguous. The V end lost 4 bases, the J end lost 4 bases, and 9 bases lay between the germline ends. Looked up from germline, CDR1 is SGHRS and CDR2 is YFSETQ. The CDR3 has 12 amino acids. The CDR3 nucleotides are TGCGCCAGCAGCCAAAGCGAGTACGAGCAGTACTTC. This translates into CASSQSEYEQYF.

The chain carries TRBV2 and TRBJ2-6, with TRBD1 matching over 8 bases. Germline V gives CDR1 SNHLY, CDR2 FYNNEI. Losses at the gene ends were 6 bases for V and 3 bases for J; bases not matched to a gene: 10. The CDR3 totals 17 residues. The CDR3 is CASSGRQGAYGANVLTF. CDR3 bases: TGTGCCAGCAGCGGAAGGCAGGGGGCCTATGGGGCCAACGTCCTGACTTTC.

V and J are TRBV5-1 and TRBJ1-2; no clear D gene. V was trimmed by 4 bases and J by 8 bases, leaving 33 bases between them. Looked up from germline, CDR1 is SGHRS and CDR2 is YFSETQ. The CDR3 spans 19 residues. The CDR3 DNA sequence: TGCGCCAGCAGCCCGGCTAGAATTCTTACGACGGCAATTGAACGGGGCTACACCTTC. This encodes CASSPARILTTAIERGYTF.

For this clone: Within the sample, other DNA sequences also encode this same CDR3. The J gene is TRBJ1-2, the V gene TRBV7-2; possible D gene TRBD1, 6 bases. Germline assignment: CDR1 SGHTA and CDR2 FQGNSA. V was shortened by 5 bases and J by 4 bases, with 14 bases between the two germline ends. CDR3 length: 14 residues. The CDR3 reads CASSPPTGGYGYTF. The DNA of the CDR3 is TGTGCCAGCAGCCCTCCGACAGGTGGCTATGGCTACACCTTC.